This entry describes one T cell receptor (beta chain). This CDR3 region has 15 residues. V lost 7 bases, J lost 0 bases, and 7 bases stayed unmatched. Germline V lookup: CDR1 WNHNN, CDR2 SYGVQD (reference sequence). In the source study's methods: Counts of nucleated cells, estimated from reference gene primer amplification, were obtained. Repertoires were generated with immunoSEQ multiplex PCR, while TCRdb's copy carries only in-frame clones and drops some. V and J calls plus clone size are reproduced from that table; the DNA served to infer D and trimming. The sample records about 140,000 clones, roughly four fifths being singletons. These data belong to a study of blood T cell repertoires in COVID-19. The overall study: Acute and convalescent COVID-19 samples came from the United States, Italy and Spain. PBMCs, B-cell-depleted T cells, or T cells were the source of the cDNA or gDNA that made up the material.

The chain couples TRBV10-1 to TRBJ2-3, with TRBD1 matching 7 bases. The sequencing sample was made of peripheral blood. This TCR derives from a human donor in a cohort sampled during active COVID-19. In DNA form, the CDR3 reads TGCGCCAGCATAGAGGGACAGAAAAGCACAGATACGCAGTATTTT. Amino acids: CASIEGQKSTDTQYF.